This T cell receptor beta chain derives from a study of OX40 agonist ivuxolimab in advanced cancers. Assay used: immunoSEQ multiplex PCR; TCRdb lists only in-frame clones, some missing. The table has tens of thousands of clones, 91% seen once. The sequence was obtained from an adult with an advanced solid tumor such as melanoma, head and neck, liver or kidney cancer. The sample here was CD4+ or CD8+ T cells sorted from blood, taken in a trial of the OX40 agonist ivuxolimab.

The CDR3 nucleotides are TGTGCCAGCAGTGACTCCACAGGCGGATCTTTCTTT. Residues: CASSDSTGGSFF. The chain is built from TRBV25-1 and TRBJ1-1; TRBD1 might be the D (5 bases). Germline CDR1 MGHDK, CDR2 SYGVNS. The CDR3 extends over 12 amino acids. V lost 3 bases and J 12 bases, leaving 14 bases between the germline ends.